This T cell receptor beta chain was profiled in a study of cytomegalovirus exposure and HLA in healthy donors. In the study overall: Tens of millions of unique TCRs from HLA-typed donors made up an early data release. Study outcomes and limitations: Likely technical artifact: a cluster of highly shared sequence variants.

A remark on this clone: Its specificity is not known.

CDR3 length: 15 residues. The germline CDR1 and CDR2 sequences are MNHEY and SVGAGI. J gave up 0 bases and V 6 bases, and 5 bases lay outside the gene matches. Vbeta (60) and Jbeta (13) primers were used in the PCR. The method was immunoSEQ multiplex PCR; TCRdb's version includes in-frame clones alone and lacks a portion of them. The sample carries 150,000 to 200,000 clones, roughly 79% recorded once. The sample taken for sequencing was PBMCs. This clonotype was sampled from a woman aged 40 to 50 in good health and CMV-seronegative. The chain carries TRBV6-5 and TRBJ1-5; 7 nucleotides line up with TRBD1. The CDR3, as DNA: TGTGCCAGCAGGAGGGACAGTCTTAGCAATCAGCCCCAGCATTTT. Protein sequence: CASRRDSLSNQPQHF.